The 15 T cell receptor beta chains below come from one sample, sequenced in a study of shared T cell receptors in the human thymus. The table came from immunoSEQ multiplex PCR; TCRdb's copy has only in-frame clones and leaves some out. The table has 700,000 to 750,000 clones, over 75% seen once; the top ten hold over 0.008%. These records were also assigned to another study, of human thymus T cells.

Input material: thymocytes. The receptors were gathered from a girl in the first two years of life with a congenital heart defect.

The chain employs TRBV9 and TRBJ2-1; D is uncertain. The germline gives CDR1 SGDLS, CDR2 YYNGEE. This CDR3 is built from 11 residues. The ends were cut back, 0 bases at V and 9 bases at J, with 4 bases in the middle. CDR3 DNA: TGTGCCAGCAGCGTAGGACTTGAGCAGTTCTTC. Its protein is CASSVGLEQFF.

This clone showed up just a few times. The genes are TRBV6-1 and TRBJ1-3, with a weak D call TRBD1 (6 bases). Trimming removed 7 bases from V and 2 bases from J, with 12 bases in between. The CDR3 sequence is 14 residues long. The germline V gene has CDR1 MNHNS and CDR2 SASEGT. CDR3 coding DNA: TGTGCCAGCACCACACAGGGTGCTGGAAACACCATATATTTT. Its translation is CASTTQGAGNTIYF.

This chain joins TRBV5-5 and TRBJ1-2; D not resolved. This CDR3 is built from 12 residues. Looked up from germline, CDR1 is SGHKS and CDR2 is YYEKEE (reference sequence). V was trimmed by 3 bases and J by 6 bases, leaving 9 bases between them. As DNA, the CDR3 is TGTGCCAGCAGCTCGGGGTCCAATGGCTACACCTTC. This encodes CASSSGSNGYTF.

In DNA, the CDR3 is TGTGCCAGCAAAGCCCAGATAGGAAGGGGGACAGCCAACACCGGGGAGCTGTTTTTT. Translating gives CASKAQIGRGTANTGELFF. The chain links TRBV11-2 to TRBJ2-2; 7 bases agree with TRBD1. The V and J ends lost 7 bases and 2 bases, in that order; junction bases with no gene match: 19. Germline assignment: CDR1 SGHAT and CDR2 FQNNGV. The CDR3 length is 19 residues.

The chain carries TRBV28 and TRBJ1-1, with 10 bases aligning to TRBD1. CDR1 and CDR2 (germline): MDHEN, SYDVKM. The CDR3 is made up of 17 amino acids. V lost 5 bases and J lost 1; bases outside the gene matches: 10. The CDR3 DNA is TGTGCCAGCAGTGTCCGGGACAGGGGTACGGGGAACACTGAAGCTTTCTTT. It translates to CASSVRDRGTGNTEAFF. The whole variable domain, filled in from reference TRBV28 and TRBJ1-1, reads DVKVTQSSRYLVKRTGEKVFLECVQDMDHENMFWYRQDPGLGLRLIYFSYDVKMKEKGDIPEGYSVSREKKERFSLILESASTNQTSMYLCASSVRDRGTGNTEAFFGQGTRLTVV.

The genes are TRBV4-1 and TRBJ2-5; perhaps TRBD1 as D (6 bases). Germline CDR1 is MGHRA and CDR2 is YSYEKL. The CDR3 sequence is 18 residues long. The V end lost 1 base, the J end lost 5 bases, and 23 bases lay between the germline ends. CDR3 in DNA: TGCGCCAGCAGCCAAGCTAAACCGAAAACAGGGAGTCGCGAGACCCAGTACTTC. This codes for CASSQAKPKTGSRETQYF.

This chain uses TRBV5-1 with TRBJ2-3; D is undetermined. The germline V gene has CDR1 SGHRS and CDR2 YFSETQ. Trimming cost V 5 bases and J 2 bases, with 9 bases left between them. There are 13 residues in the CDR3. As DNA, the CDR3 is TGCGCCAGCAGAAAACAGTTCACAGATACGCAGTATTTT. Translating it yields CASRKQFTDTQYF. Full variable domain (rest looked up from reference TRBV5-1 and TRBJ2-3): KAGVTQTPRYLIKTRGQQVTLSCSPISGHRSVSWYQQTPGQGLQFLFEYFSETQRNKGNFPGRFSGRQFSNSRSEMNVSTLELGDSALYLCASRKQFTDTQYFGPGTRLTVL.

The V and J genes are TRBV10-1 and TRBJ1-1; a possible D gene is TRBD1 (5 bases). Trimming took off 5 bases at V and 6 bases at J, with 22 bases between the two ends. CDR1 and CDR2 from the germline V gene are WNHNN and SYGVQD (reference sequence). The CDR3 covers 16 residues. CDR3 sequence: CASSPNDSGSIAEAFF. The CDR3 nucleotides read TGCGCCAGCAGTCCTAACGACAGTGGGTCGATCGCTGAAGCTTTCTTT.

This clone was detected a few times. The chain uses TRBV27 and TRBJ1-1, with D possibly TRBD1 on 6 matching bases. In germline, CDR1 is MNHEY, CDR2 SMNVEV (reference sequence). This CDR3 is 16 amino acids long. Deletions cut 7 bases from V and 1 base from J, with 19 bases between. CDR3 DNA sequence: TGTGCCAGCAAACCCCCCCCTACAGGGCCGAACACTGAAGCTTTCTTT. Protein sequence: CASKPPPTGPNTEAFF.

This sequence joins TRBV28 and TRBJ2-2; TRBD1 agrees at 8 bases. The V gene end was trimmed by 4 bases and the J gene end by 3 bases; junction bases not matched to a gene: 10. Per germline, CDR1 MDHEN and CDR2 SYDVKM. This CDR3 region has 17 residues. CDR3 nucleotides: TGTGCCAGCAGTTCCATGACAGGGGATTATGACACCGGGGAGCTGTTTTTT. Protein sequence: CASSSMTGDYDTGELFF.

As for this clone: The same CDR3 can be traced to other DNA sequences in this sample. The gene calls are TRBV5-1 and TRBJ1-3; 8 nucleotides align to TRBD1. Losses at the gene ends were 4 bases for V and 3 bases for J; bases not matched to a gene: 3. This CDR3 contains 14 residues. Germline V lookup: CDR1 SGHRS, CDR2 YFSETQ. In nucleotides, the CDR3 is TGCGCCAGCAGCCTGGACAGGGATGGAAACACCATATATTTT. It encodes CASSLDRDGNTIYF.

The rearrangement joins TRBV4-3 to TRBJ2-5; 7 bases fit TRBD1. V shed 4 bases and J 1 base; nucleotides not matched to a gene: 12. Germline CDR1 LGHNA, CDR2 YSLEER. The CDR3 runs to 17 residues. The DNA of the CDR3 is TGCGCCAGCAGCCCATTACTTCCGGGACAGATCCAAGAGACCCAGTACTTC. Its protein is CASSPLLPGQIQETQYF.

J is TRBJ1-6 and V is TRBV7-9, with TRBD1 matching over 7 bases. The CDR3 has 13 amino acids. Germline CDR1 reads SEHNR; CDR2 reads FQNEAQ (reference sequence). The V and J ends lost 5 bases and 10 bases, in that order; junction bases with no gene match: 5. The CDR3 DNA sequence: TGTGCCAGCAGCCGAGAACAGGGGTCACCCCTCCACTTT. It specifies CASSREQGSPLHF.

This chain links TRBV4-3 with TRBJ1-1, with TRBD1 matching 7 bases. The germline V gene has CDR1 LGHNA and CDR2 YSLEER. Trimming took 0 bases from V and 3 from J; bases not matched to a gene: 10. The CDR3 totals 17 residues. The CDR3 loop reads CASSQERRQGVHTEAFF. In nucleotides, the CDR3 is TGCGCCAGCAGCCAAGAGAGGAGACAGGGTGTACACACTGAAGCTTTCTTT.

This chain joins TRBV5-1 and TRBJ1-6, with D possibly being TRBD1 (5 bases). V dropped 2 bases and J dropped 3 bases, with 15 bases sitting between them. From germline, CDR1 is SGHRS and CDR2 YFSETQ. The CDR3 contains 17 residues. CDR3 protein: CASSFGKDRLYNSPLHF. DNA for the CDR3: TGCGCCAGCAGCTTTGGGAAAGACAGACTCTATAATTCACCCCTCCACTTT. The complete variable domain, with remaining parts taken from reference TRBV5-1 and TRBJ1-6, reads KAGVTQTPRYLIKTRGQQVTLSCSPISGHRSVSWYQQTPGQGLQFLFEYFSETQRNKGNFPGRFSGRQFSNSRSEMNVSTLELGDSALYLCASSFGKDRLYNSPLHFGNGTRLTVT.